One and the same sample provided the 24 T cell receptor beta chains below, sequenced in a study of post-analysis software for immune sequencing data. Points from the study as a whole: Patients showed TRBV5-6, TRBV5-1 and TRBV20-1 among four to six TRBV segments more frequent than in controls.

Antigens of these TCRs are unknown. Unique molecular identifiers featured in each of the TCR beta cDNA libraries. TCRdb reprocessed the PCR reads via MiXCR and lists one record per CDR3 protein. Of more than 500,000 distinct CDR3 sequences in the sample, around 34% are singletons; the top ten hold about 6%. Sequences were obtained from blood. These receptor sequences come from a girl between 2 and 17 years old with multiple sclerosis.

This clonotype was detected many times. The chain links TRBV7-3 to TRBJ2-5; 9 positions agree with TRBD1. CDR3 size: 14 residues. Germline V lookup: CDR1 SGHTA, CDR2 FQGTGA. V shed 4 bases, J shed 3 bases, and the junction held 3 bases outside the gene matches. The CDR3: CASSSTGGEETQYF. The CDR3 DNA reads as TGTGCCAGCAGCTCAACAGGGGGCGAAGAGACCCAGTACTTC.

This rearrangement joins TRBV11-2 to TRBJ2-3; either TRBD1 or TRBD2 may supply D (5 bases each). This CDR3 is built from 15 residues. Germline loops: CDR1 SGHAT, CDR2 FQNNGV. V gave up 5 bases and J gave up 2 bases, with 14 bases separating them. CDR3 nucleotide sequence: TGTGCCAGCAGCACGTCCGGGACCTCCACAGATACGCAGTATTTT. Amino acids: CASSTSGTSTDTQYF.

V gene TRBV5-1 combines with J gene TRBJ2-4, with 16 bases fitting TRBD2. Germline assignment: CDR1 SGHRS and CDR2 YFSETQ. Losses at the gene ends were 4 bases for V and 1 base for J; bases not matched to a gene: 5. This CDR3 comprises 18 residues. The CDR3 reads CASSKGLAGGPAKNIQYF. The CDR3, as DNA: TGCGCCAGCAGCAAGGGACTAGCGGGGGGGCCGGCCAAAAACATTCAGTACTTC.

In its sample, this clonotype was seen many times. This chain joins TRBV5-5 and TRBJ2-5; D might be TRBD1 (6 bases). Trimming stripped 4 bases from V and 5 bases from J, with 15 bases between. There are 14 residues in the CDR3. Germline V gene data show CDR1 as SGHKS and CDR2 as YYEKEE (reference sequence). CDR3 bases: TGTGCCAGCAGCCCGCTTGGGGGCCAGGAGACCCAGTACTTC. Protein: CASSPLGGQETQYF.

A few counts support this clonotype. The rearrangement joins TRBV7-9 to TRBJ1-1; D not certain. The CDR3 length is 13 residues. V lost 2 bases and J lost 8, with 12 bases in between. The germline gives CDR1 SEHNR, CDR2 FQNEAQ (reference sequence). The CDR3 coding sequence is TGTGCCAGCAGCTTATGGGTGAAGGACGAAGCTTTCTTT. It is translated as CASSLWVKDEAFF.

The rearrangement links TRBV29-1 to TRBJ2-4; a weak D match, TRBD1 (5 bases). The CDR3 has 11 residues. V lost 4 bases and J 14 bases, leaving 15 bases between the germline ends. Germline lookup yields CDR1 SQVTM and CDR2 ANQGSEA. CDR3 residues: CSVANMTEEYF. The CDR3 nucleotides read TGCAGCGTTGCCAATATGACAGAAGAGTACTTC.

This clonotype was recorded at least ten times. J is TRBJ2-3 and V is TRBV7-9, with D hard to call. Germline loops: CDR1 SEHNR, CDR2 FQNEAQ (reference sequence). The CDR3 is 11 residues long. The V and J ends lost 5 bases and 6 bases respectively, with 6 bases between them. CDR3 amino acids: CASSGWDTQYF. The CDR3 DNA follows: TGTGCCAGCAGCGGATGGGATACGCAGTATTTT.

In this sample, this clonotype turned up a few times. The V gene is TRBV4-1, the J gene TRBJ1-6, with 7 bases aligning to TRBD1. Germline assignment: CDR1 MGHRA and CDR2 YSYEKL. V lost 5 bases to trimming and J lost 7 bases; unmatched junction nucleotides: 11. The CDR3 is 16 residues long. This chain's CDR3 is CASSAGQSYGNSPLHF. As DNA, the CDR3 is TGCGCCAGCAGCGCGGGACAGTCCTATGGGAATTCACCCCTCCACTTT.

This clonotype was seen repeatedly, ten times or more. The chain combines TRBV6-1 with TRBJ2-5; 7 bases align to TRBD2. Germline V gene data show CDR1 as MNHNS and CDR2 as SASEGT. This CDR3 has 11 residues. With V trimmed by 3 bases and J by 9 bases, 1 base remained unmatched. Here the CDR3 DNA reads TGTGCCAGCAGTGATGGGGGGGCCCAGTACTTC. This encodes CASSDGGAQYF.

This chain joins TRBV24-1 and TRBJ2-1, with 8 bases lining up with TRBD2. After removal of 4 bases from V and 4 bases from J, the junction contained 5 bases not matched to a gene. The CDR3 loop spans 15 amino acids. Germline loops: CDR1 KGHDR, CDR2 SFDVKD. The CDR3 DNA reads TGTGCCACCAGTGACCCGGCTAGCGGGTACAATGAGCAGTTCTTC. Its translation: CATSDPASGYNEQFF.

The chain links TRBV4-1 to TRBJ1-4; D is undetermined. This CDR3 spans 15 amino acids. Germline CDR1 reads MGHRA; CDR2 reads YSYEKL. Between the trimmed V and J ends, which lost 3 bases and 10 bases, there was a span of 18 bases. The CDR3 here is CASSQNSERGVKLFF. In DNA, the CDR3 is TGCGCCAGCAGCCAGAACAGTGAACGTGGGGTAAAACTGTTTTTT.

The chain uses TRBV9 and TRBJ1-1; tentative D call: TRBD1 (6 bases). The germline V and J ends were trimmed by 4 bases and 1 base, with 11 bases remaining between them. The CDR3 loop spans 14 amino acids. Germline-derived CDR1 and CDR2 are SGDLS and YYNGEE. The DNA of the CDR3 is TGTGCCAGCAGCCGGGGGCGGCGGAACACTGAAGCTTTCTTT. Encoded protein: CASSRGRRNTEAFF.

The CDR3 DNA follows: TGTGCCACCAGCAGAGCAATTGGGCAGGGGGACTATGGCTACACCTTC. Translation: CATSRAIGQGDYGYTF. This chain uses TRBV15 with TRBJ1-2; the match to TRBD1 covers 7 bases. J gave up 3 bases and V 1 base, and 8 bases lay outside the gene matches. CDR3 size: 16 residues. CDR1 LNHNV and CDR2 YYDKDF come from the germline V gene (reference sequence).

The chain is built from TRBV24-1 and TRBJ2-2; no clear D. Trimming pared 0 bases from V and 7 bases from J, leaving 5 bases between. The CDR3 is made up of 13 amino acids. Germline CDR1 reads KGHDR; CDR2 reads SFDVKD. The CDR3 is CATSDLLVGELFF. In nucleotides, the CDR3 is TGTGCCACCAGTGATTTGTTAGTCGGGGAGCTGTTTTTT.

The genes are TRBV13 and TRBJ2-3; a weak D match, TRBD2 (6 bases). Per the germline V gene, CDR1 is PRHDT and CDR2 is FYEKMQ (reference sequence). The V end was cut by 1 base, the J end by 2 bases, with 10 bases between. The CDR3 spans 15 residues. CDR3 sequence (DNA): TGTGCCAGCAGCTTAGCGGGGGTCGCCACAGATACGCAGTATTTT. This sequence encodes CASSLAGVATDTQYF.

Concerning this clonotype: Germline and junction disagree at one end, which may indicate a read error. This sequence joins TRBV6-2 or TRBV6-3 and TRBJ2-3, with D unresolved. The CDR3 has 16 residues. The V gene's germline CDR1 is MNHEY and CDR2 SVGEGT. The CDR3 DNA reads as TGTACCAGCAGTTACGAGTTGACCAAACACACAGATACGCAGTATTTT. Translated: CTSSYELTKHTDTQYF.

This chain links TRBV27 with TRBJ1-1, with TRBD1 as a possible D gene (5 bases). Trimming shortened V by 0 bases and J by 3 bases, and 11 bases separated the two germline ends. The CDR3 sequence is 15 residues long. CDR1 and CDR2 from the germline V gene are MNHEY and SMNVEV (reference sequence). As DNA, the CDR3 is TGTGCCAGCAGTTTATCGGCCCTCAGGGACACTGAAGCTTTCTTT. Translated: CASSLSALRDTEAFF.

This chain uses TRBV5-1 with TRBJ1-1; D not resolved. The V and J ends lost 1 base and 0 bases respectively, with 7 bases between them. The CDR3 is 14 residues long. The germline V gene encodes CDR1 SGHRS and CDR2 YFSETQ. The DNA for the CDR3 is TGCGCCAGCAGCTTGTCAGGAATGAACACTGAAGCTTTCTTT. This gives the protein CASSLSGMNTEAFF.

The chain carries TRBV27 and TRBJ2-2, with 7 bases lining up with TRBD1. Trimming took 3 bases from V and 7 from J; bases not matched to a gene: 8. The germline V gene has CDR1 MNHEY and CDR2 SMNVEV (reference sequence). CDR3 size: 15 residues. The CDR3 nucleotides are TGTGCCAGCAGTTTCCCAGGGGGTACATACGGGGAGCTGTTTTTT. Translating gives CASSFPGGTYGELFF.

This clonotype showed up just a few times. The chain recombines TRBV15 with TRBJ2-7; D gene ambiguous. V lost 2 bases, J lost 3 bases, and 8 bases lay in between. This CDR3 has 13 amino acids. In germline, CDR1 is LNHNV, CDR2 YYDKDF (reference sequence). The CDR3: CATSRSSNYEQYF. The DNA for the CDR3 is TGTGCCACCAGCAGATCTTCAAACTACGAGCAGTACTTC.

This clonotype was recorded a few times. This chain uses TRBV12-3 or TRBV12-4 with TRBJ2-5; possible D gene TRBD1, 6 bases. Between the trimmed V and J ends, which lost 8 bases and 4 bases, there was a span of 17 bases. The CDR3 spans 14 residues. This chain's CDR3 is CASSRQGSAETQYF. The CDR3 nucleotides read TGTGCCAGCTCACGGCAGGGGAGCGCAGAGACCCAGTACTTC.

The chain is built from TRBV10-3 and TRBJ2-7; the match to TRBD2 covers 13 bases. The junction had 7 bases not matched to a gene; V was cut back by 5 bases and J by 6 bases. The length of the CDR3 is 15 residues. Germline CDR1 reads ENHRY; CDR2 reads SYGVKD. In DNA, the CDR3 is TGTGCCATCAGTTCCGGGACTAGCGGGACCTGCGAGCAGTACTTC. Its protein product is CAISSGTSGTCEQYF.

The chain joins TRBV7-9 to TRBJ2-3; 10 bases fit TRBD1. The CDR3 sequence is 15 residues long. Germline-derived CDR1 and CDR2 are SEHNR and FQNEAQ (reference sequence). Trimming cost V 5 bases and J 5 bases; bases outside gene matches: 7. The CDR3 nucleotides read TGTGCCAGCAGCACGCGACAGGGGGCGAGAGATACGCAGTATTTT. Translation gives CASSTRQGARDTQYF.

CDR3 nucleotide sequence: TGTGCCAGCAGCTTAGTCCCCAATACGCAGTATTTT. Its translation: CASSLVPNTQYF. The chain uses TRBV13 and TRBJ2-3; D call uncertain. CDR1 is PRHDT, CDR2 FYEKMQ, per germline (reference sequence). There are 12 residues in the CDR3. Trimming took off 1 base at V and 7 bases at J, with 6 bases between the two ends.